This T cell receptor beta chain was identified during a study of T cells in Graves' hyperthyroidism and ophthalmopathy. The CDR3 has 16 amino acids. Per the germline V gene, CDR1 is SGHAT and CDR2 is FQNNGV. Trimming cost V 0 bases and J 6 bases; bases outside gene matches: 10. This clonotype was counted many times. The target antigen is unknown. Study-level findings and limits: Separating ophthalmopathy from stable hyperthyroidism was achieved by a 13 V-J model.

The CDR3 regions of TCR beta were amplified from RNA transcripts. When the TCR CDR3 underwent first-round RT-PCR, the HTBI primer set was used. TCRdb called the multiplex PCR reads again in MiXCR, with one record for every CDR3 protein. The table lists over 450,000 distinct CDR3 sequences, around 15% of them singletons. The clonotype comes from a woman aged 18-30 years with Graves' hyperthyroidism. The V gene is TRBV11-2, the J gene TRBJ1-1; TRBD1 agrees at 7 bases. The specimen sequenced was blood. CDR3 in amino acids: CASSLEGGPGDPEAFF. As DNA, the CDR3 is TGTGCCAGCAGCTTAGAAGGGGGCCCGGGAGATCCTGAAGCTTTCTTT.